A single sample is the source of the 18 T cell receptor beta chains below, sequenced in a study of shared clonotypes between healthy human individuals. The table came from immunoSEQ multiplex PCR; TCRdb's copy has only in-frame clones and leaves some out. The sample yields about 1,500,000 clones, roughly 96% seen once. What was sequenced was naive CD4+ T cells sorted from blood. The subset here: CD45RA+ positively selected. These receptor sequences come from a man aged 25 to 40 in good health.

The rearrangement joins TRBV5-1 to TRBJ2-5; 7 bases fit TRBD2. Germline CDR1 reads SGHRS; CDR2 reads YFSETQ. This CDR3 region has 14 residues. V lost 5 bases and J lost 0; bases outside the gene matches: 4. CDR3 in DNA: TGCGCCAGCAGGATACTAGCGAACCAAGAGACCCAGTACTTC. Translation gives CASRILANQETQYF.

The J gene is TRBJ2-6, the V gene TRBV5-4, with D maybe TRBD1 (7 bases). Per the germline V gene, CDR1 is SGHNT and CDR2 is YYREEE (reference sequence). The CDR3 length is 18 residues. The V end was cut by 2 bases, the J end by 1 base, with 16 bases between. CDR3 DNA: TGTGCCAGCAGCTTTCGAGGCAGGGGGGAGTCTGGGGCCAACGTCCTGACTTTC. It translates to CASSFRGRGESGANVLTF. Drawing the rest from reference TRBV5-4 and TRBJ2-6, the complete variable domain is ETGVTQSPTHLIKTRGQQVTLRCSSQSGHNTVSWYQQALGQGPQFIFQYYREEENGRGNFPPRFSGLQFPNYSSELNVNALELDDSALYLCASSFRGRGESGANVLTFGAGSRLTVL.

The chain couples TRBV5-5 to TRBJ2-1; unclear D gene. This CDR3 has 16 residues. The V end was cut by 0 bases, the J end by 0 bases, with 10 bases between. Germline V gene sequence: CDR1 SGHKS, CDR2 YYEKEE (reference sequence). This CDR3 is CASSLDPRSSYNEQFF. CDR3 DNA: TGTGCCAGCAGCTTGGACCCAAGGAGCTCCTACAATGAGCAGTTCTTC.

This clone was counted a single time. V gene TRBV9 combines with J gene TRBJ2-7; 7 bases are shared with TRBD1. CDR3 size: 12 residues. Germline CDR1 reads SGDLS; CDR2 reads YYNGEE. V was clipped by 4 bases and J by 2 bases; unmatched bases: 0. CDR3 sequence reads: CASSRGPYEQYF. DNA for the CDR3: TGTGCCAGCAGCAGGGGGCCCTACGAGCAGTACTTC.

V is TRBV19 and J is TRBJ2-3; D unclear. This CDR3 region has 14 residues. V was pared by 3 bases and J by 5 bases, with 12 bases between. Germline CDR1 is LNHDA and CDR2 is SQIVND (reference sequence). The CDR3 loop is CASSIFLGRDTQYF. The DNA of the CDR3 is TGTGCCAGTAGTATCTTCCTTGGAAGAGATACGCAGTATTTT. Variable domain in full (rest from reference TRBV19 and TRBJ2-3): DGGITQSPKYLFRKEGQNVTLSCEQNLNHDAMYWYRQDPGQGLRLIYYSQIVNDFQKGDIAEGYSVSREKKESFPLTVTSAQKNPTAFYLCASSIFLGRDTQYFGPGTRLTVL.

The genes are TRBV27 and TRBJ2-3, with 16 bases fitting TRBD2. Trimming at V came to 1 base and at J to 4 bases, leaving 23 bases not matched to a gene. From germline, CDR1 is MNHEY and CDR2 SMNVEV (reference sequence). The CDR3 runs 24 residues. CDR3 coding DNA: TGTGCCAGCAGTTTATTGCCCATAACACCGGGACTAGCGGGAGGGCCGGGACGTGCAGATACGCAGTATTTT. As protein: CASSLLPITPGLAGGPGRADTQYF.

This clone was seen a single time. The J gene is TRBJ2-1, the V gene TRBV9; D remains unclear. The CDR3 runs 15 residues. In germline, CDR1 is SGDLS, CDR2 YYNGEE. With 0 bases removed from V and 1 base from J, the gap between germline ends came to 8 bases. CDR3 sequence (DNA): TGTGCCAGCAGCGTAGCGGTCCAATCCTACAATGAGCAGTTCTTC. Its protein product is CASSVAVQSYNEQFF.

CDR3 in DNA: TGCGCCAGCAGCCAAGAGACAGGAGGAAGTGGCTACACCTTC. This sequence encodes CASSQETGGSGYTF. The rearrangement joins TRBV4-3 to TRBJ1-2; D is possibly TRBD1 (6 bases). V shed 0 bases and J shed 7 bases, with 12 bases lying between them. CDR3 size: 14 residues. Germline V lookup: CDR1 LGHNA, CDR2 YSLEER.

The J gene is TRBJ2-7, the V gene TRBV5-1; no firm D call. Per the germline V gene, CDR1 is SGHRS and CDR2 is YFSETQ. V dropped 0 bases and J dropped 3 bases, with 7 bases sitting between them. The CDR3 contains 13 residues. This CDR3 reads CASSLDRIYEQYF. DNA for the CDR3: TGCGCCAGCAGCTTGGACAGAATCTACGAGCAGTACTTC.

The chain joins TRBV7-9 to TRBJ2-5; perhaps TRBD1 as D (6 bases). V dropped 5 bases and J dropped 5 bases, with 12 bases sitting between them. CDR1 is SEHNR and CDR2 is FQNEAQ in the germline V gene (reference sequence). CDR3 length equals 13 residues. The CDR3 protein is CASSLGGSETQYF. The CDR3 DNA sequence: TGTGCCAGCAGCCTAGGGGGTAGCGAGACCCAGTACTTC.

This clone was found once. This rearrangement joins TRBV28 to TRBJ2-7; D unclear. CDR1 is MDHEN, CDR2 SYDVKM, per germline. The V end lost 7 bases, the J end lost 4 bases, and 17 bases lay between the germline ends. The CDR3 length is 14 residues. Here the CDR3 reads CASISTASSYEQYF. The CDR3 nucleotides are TGTGCCAGCATCTCGACGGCCTCCTCGTACGAGCAGTACTTC.

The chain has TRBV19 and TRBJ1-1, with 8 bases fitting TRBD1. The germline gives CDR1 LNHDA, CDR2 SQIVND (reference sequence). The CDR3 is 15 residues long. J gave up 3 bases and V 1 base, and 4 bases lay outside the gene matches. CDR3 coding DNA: TGTGCCAGTAGTATAGCCGGGACAGGCCACACTGAAGCTTTCTTT. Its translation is CASSIAGTGHTEAFF.

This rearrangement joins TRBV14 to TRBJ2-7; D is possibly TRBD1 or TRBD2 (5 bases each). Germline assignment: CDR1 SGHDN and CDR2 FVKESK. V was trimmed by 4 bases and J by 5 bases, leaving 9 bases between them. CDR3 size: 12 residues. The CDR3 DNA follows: TGTGCCAGCAGCCTCCAGGGAGACGAGCAGTACTTC. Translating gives CASSLQGDEQYF.

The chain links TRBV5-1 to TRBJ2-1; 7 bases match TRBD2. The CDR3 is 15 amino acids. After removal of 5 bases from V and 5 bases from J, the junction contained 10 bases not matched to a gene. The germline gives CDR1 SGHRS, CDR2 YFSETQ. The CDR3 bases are TGCGCCAGCAGAAGGACCGGGAGGAGGGACAATGAGCAGTTCTTC. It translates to CASRRTGRRDNEQFF.

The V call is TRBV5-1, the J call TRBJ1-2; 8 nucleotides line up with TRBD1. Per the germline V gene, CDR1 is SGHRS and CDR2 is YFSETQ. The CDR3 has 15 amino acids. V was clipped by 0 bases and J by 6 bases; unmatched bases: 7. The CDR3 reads CASSLAFGQGHGYTF. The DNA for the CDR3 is TGCGCCAGCAGCTTGGCCTTCGGACAGGGACATGGCTACACCTTC.

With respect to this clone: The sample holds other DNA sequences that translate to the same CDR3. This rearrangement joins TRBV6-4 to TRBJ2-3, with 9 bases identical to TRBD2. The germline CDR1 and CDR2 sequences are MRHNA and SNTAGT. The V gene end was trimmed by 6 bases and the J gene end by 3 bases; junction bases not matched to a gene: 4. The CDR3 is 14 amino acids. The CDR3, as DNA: TGTGCCAGCAGCGATGGACTAGCGACAGATACGCAGTATTTT. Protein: CASSDGLATDTQYF.

CDR3 nucleotide sequence: TGTGCCAGCAGTGAGTCGAGGGTCTCCTTTGGCGAGCAGTACTTC. This translates into CASSESRVSFGEQYF. V and J are TRBV2 and TRBJ2-7; possibly TRBD2 for D (5 bases). Germline CDR1 is SNHLY and CDR2 is FYNNEI. V was pared by 3 bases and J by 6 bases, with 18 bases between. The CDR3 contains 15 residues. The full variable domain, with the rest looked up from reference TRBV2 and TRBJ2-7, is EPEVTQTPSHQVTQMGQEVILRCVPISNHLYFYWYRQILGQKVEFLVSFYNNEISEKSEIFDDQFSVERPDGSNFTLKIRSTKLEDSAMYFCASSESRVSFGEQYFGPGTRLTVT.

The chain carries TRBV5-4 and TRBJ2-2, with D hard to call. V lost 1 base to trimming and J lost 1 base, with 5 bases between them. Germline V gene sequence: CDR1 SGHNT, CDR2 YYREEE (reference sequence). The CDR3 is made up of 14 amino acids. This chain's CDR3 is CASSLKRNTGELFF. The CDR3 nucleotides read TGTGCCAGCAGCTTGAAGCGGAACACCGGGGAGCTGTTTTTT. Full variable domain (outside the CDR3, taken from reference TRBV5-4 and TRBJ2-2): ETGVTQSPTHLIKTRGQQVTLRCSSQSGHNTVSWYQQALGQGPQFIFQYYREEENGRGNFPPRFSGLQFPNYSSELNVNALELDDSALYLCASSLKRNTGELFFGEGSRLTVL.